This T cell receptor beta chain was sequenced during a study of blood T cell repertoires in COVID-19. About the research overall: The origin of the acute and convalescent COVID-19 samples was the United States, Italy and Spain. Sources were T cells, B-cell-depleted T cells, or PBMCs; the material itself was cDNA or gDNA.

In the study's own analysis: Researchers report that nucleated cell counts were estimated from reference gene primer amplification. Clones were read by immunoSEQ multiplex PCR, and TCRdb kept only the in-frame ones, dropping some. V, J and clone size reflect that table, while D and trimming were determined from the DNA. This sample yields around 160,000 clones, of which around 89% are seen a single time; under 15% belongs to the top ten. V shed 1 base and J shed 5 bases, with 11 bases lying between them. CDR1 is SGHAT and CDR2 is FQNNGV in the germline V gene. There are 14 residues in the CDR3. The receptor's source is a man younger than 35 with COVID-19, enrolled during active disease. What was sequenced was peripheral blood. J is TRBJ2-5 and V is TRBV11-2; tentatively, D is TRBD2 (5 bases). The CDR3 sequence: CASSLAFGGETQYF. The CDR3 nucleotides read TGTGCCAGCAGCTTAGCCTTCGGCGGGGAGACCCAGTACTTC.